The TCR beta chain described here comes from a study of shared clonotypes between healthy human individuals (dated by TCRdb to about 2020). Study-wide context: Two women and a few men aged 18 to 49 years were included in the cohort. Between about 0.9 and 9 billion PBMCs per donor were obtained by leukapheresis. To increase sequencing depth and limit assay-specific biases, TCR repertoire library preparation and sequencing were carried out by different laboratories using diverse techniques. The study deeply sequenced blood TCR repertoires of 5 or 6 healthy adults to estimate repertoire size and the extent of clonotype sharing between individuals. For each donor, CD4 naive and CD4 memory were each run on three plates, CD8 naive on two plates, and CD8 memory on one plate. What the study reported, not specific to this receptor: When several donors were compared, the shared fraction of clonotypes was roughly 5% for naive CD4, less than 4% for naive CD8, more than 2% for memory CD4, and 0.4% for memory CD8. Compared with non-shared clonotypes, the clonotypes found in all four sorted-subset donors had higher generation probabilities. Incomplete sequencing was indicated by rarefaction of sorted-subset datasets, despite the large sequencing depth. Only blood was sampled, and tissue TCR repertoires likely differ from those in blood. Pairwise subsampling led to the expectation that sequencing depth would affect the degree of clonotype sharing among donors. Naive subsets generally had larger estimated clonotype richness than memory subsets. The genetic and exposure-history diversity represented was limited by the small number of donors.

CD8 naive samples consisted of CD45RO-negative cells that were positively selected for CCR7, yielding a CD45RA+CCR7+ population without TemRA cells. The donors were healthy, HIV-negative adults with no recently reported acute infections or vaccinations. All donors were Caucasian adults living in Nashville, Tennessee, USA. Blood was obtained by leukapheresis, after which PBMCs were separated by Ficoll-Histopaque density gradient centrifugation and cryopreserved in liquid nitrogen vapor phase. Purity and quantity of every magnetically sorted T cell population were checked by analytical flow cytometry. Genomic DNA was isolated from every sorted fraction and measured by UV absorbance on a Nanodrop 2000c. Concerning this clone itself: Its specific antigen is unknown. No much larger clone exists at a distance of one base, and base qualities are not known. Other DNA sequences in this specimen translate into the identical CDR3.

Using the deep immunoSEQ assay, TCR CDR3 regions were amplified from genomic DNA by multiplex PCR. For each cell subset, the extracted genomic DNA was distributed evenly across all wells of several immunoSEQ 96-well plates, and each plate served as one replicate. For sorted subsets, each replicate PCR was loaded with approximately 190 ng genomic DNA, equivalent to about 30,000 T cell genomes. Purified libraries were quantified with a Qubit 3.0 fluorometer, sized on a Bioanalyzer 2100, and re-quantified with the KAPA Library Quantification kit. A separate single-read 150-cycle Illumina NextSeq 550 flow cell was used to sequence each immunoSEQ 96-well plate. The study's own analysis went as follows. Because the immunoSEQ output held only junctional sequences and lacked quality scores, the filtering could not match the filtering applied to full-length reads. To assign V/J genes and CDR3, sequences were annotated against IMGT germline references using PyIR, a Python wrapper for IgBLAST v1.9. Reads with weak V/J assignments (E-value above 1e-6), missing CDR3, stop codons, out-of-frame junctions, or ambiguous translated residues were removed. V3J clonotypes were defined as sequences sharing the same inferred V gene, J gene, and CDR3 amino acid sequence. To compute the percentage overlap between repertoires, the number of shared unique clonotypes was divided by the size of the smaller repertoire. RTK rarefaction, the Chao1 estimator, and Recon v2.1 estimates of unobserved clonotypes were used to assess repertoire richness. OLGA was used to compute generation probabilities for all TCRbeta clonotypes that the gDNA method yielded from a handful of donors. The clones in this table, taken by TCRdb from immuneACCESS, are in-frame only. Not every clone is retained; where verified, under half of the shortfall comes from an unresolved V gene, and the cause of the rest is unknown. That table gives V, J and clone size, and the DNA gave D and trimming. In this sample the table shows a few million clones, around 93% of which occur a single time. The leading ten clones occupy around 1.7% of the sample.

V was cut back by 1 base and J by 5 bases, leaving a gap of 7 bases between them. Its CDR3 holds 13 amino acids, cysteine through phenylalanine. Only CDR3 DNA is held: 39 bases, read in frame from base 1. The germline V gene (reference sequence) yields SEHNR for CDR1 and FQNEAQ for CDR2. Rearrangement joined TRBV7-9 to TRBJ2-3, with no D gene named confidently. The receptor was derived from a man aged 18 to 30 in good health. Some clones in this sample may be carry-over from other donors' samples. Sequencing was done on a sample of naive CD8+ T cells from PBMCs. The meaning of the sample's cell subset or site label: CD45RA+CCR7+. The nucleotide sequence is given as TGTGCCAGCAGCTTAGTTCTAGGAGATACGCAGTATTTT. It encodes CASSLVLGDTQYF.